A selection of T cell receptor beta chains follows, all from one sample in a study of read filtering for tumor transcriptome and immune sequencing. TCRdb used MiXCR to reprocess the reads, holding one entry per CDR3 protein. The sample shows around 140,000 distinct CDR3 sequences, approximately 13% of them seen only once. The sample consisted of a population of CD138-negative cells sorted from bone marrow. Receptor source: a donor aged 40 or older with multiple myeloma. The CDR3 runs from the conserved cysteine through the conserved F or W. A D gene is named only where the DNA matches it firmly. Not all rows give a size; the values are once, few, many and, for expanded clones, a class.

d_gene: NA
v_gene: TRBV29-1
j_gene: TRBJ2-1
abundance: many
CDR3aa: CSVDPGSVNEQFF
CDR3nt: TGCAGCGTTGATCCAGGTTCGGTGAATGAGCAGTTCTTC

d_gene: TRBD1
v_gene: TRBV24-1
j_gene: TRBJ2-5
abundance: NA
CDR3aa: CATSDPDRDQETQYF
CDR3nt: TGTGCCACCAGTGATCCCGACAGGGACCAAGAGACCCAGTACTTC

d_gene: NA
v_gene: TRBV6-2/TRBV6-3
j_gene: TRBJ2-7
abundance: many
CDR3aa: CASSDPSTEQYF
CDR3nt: TGTGCCAGCAGTGACCCTTCCACCGAGCAGTACTTC

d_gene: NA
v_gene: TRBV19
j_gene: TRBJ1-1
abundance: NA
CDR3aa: CASSIWDTNTEAFF
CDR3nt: TGTGCCAGTAGTATTTGGGACACGAACACTGAAGCTTTCTTT

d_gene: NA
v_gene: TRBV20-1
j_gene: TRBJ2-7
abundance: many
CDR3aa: CSARSLDRPFYEQYF
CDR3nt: TGCAGTGCTAGATCCCTTGACCGACCCTTCTACGAGCAGTACTTC

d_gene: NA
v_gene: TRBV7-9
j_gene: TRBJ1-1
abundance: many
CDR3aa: CASSLTMNTEAFF
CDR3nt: TGTGCCAGCAGCTTGACTATGAACACTGAAGCTTTCTTT

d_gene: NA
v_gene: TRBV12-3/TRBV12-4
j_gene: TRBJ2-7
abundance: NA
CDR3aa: CASSLLGRGEQYF
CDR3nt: TGTGCCAGCAGTTTATTAGGTCGGGGAGAGCAGTACTTC

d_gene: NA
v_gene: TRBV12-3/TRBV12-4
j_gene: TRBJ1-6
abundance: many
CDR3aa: CASSPGPSANSPLHF
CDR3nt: TGTGCCAGCAGCCCCGGGCCGTCGGCGAATTCACCCCTCCACTTT

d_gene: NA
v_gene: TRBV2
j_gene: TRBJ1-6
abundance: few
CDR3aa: CASQDSKDRISPLHF
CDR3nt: TGTGCCAGCCAGGACTCAAAGGACAGAATTTCACCCCTCCACTTT

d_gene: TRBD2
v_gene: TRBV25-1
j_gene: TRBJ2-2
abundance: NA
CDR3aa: CASSEDVAGGLFF
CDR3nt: TGTGCCAGCAGTGAGGATGTAGCGGGGGGGCTGTTTTTT

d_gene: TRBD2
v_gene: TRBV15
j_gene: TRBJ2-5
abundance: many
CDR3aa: CATSSGTSGRAAETQYF
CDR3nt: TGTGCCACCAGCAGCGGGACTAGCGGGAGGGCCGCAGAGACCCAGTACTTC

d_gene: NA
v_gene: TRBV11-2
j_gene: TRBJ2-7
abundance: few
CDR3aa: CASRRSAAYEQYF
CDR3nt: TGTGCCAGCAGAAGGTCGGCGGCCTACGAGCAGTACTTC

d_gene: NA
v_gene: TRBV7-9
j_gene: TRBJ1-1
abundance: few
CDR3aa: CAGSYQGVDTGAFF
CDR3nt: TGTGCCGGCAGCTATCAGGGTGTTGACACTGGAGCTTTCTTT

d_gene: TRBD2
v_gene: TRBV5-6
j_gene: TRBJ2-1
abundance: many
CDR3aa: CASSRLGEGYNEQFF
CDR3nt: TGTGCCAGCAGCCGCCTGGGGGAGGGCTACAATGAGCAGTTCTTC

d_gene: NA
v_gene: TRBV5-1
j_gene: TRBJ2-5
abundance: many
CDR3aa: CASSLREIEETQYF
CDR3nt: TGCGCCAGCAGCCTCCGGGAGATCGAAGAGACCCAGTACTTC

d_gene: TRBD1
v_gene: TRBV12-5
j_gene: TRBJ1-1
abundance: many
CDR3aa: CASGSRTGEEAFF
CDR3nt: TGTGCTAGTGGGTCTCGGACAGGGGAGGAAGCTTTCTTT

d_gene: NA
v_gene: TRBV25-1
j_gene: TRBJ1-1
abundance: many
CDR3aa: CASRVQGGKAEAFF
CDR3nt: TGTGCCAGCAGGGTACAGGGTGGGAAAGCTGAAGCTTTCTTT

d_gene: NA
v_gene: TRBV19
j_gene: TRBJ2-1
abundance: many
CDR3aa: CASSAGTYYNEQFF
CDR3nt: TGTGCCAGTAGCGCCGGGACATATTACAATGAGCAGTTCTTC

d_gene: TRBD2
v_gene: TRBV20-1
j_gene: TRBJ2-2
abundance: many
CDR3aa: CSASPGTSGTRGELFF
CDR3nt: TGCAGTGCTAGTCCCGGGACTAGCGGGACTCGCGGGGAGCTGTTTTTT

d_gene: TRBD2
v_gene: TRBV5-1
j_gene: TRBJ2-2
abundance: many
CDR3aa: CASRSPGLAGGDTGELFF
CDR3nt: TGCGCCAGCAGGTCCCCGGGACTAGCGGGAGGAGACACCGGGGAGCTGTTTTTT

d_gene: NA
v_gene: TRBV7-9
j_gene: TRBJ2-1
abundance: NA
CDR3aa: CASSPTGAGRSEQFF
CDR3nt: TGTGCCAGCAGCCCAACGGGGGCAGGGAGGAGTGAGCAGTTCTTC

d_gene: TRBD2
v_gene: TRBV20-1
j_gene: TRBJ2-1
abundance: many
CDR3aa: CSADLAGSYNEQFF
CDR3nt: TGCAGTGCTGATCTAGCGGGCTCCTACAATGAGCAGTTCTTC

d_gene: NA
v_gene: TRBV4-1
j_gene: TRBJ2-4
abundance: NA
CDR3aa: CASSFSLDSKNIQYF
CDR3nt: TGCGCCAGCAGCTTCTCTTTGGACAGTAAAAACATTCAGTACTTC

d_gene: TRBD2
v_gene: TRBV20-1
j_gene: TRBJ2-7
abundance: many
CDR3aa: CSARFSGRVNEQYF
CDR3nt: TGCAGTGCTAGATTTAGCGGGAGGGTAAACGAGCAGTACTTC

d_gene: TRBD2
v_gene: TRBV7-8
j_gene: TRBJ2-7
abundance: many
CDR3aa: CASSLGLAGTYEQYF
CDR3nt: TGTGCCAGCAGCTTAGGACTAGCGGGGACCTACGAGCAGTACTTC

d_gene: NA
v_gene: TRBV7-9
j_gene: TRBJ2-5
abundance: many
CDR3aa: CASSLSTSERNRETQYF
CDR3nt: TGTGCCAGCAGCTTATCAACGAGCGAAAGGAATAGGGAGACCCAGTACTTC

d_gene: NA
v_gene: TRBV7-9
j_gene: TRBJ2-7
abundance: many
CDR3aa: CASSPAAGTMYEQYF
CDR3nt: TGTGCCAGCAGCCCCGCGGCCGGGACCATGTACGAGCAGTACTTC

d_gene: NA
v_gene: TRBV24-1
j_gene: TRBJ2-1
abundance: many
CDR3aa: CATSRDMYNEQFF
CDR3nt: TGTGCCACCAGCAGGGACATGTACAATGAGCAGTTCTTC

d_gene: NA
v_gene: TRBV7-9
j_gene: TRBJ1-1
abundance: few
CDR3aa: CASSLGGSNTEAFF
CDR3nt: TGTGCCAGCAGCTTAGGGGGGAGCAACACTGAAGCTTTCTTT